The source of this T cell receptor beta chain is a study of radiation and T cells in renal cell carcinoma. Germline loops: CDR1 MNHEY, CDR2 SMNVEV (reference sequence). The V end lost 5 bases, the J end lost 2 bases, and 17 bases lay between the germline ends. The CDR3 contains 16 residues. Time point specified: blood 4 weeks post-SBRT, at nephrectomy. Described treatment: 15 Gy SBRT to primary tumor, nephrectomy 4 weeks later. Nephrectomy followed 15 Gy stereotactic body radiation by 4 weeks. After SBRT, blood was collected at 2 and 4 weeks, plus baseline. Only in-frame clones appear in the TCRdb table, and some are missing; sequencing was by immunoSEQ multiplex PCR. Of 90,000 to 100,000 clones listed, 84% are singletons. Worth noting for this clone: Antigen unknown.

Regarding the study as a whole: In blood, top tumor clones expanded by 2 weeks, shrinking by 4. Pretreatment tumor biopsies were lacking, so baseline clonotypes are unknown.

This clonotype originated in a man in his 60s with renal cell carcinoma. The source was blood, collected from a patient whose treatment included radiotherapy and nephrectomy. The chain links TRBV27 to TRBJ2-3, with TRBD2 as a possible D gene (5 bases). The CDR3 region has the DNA TGTGCCAGCAGTCCCTCACTCAGGACTGACACAGATACGCAGTATTTT. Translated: CASSPSLRTDTDTQYF.